This TCR beta chain was recorded in a study of shared clonotypes between healthy human individuals (TCRdb year 2020). For the wider study: The cohort included a few men and a couple of women between 18 and 49 years of age. To increase sequencing depth and limit assay-specific biases, TCR repertoire library preparation and sequencing were carried out by different laboratories using diverse techniques. Per donor, leukapheresis produced somewhere between about 0.85 and 9.5 billion PBMCs. The study deeply sequenced blood TCR repertoires of five healthy adults to estimate repertoire size and the extent of clonotype sharing between individuals. Results the study describes overall, beyond this receptor: Pairwise subsampling led to the expectation that sequencing depth would affect the degree of clonotype sharing among donors. Because the study included a small number of donors, the genetic and exposure-history diversity represented was limited. Only blood was sampled, and tissue TCR repertoires likely differ from those in blood.

This clone was found once. The target of this receptor is not known. The input lacks base qualities; no much larger clone sits a single base away. Using the deep immunoSEQ assay, multiplex PCR amplified TCR CDR3 regions from genomic DNA. Extracted genomic DNA from each cell subset was distributed evenly across all wells of several immunoSEQ 96-well plates, and each plate was treated as a replicate. Each replicate PCR for unsorted PBMC received 250 to 300 ng genomic DNA, equal to 25,000 to 35,000 T cell genomes. Ten immunoSEQ deep assay plates were used to sequence unsorted PBMC genomic DNA. Purified libraries were quantified with a Qubit 3.0 fluorometer, sized on a Bioanalyzer 2100, and re-quantified with the KAPA Library Quantification kit. Every immunoSEQ 96-well plate was sequenced on a dedicated single-read 150-cycle Illumina NextSeq 550 flow cell. The study's processing was this. Because the immunoSEQ output included only junctional sequences and no quality scores, the filtering could not be the same as the filtering used for full-length reads. Sequences were annotated with PyIR, a Python wrapper for IgBLAST v1.9, and V/J genes and CDR3 were assigned using IMGT germline references. Reads were removed for weak V/J assignments (E-value above 1e-6), missing CDR3, stop codons, out-of-frame junctions, or ambiguous translated residues. V3J clonotypes were defined as sequences sharing an identical inferred V gene, J gene, and CDR3 amino acid sequence. Percentage overlap between repertoires was calculated by dividing the number of shared unique clonotypes by the size of the smaller repertoire. Repertoire richness was assessed with RTK rarefaction, the Chao1 estimator, and Recon v2.1 estimates of unobserved clonotypes. TCRdb limited this immuneACCESS table to in-frame rearrangements with V and J called. A share of clones is missing; checked studies link under half to unresolved V genes, and the rest is unexplained. V, J and clone size are those of that table, while D and trimming were read from the DNA. The sample yields about 470,000 clones; 79% were counted once. Clones ranked in the top ten supply over 10% of the sample.

CDR1 and CDR2, looked up from the germline V gene (reference sequence), are SEHNR and FQNEAQ. V and J lose 3 bases and 3 bases, and a span of 5 bases separates them. Spanning cysteine to phenylalanine, the CDR3 consists of 12 amino acids. Just the 36-base CDR3 DNA is kept, in frame starting at base 1. Healthy HIV-negative adults with no recently reported acute infections or vaccinations were included as donors. Every donor was a Caucasian adult residing in Nashville, Tennessee, USA. For unsorted samples, about 90 million PBMCs were counted and genomic DNA was extracted with the QIAamp DNA Blood Mini kit. Blood was collected by leukapheresis, and PBMCs were isolated by Ficoll-Histopaque density gradient centrifugation and then cryopreserved in liquid nitrogen vapor phase.

The chain couples TRBV7-9 to TRBJ1-1; confidence is insufficient to name the D gene. The origin of this receptor is a woman aged 35 to 49 in good health. Some clones in this sample may be carry-over from other donors' samples. Sequencing used PBMCs. The CDR3 corresponds to CASSFGHTEAFF. The DNA is as follows: TGTGCCAGCAGCTTCGGCCACACTGAAGCTTTCTTT.